A single sample is the source of the 10 T cell receptor beta chains below, sequenced in a study of cytomegalovirus exposure and HLA in healthy donors. Primers included in the PCR were 60 Vbeta and 13 Jbeta primers. Here immunoSEQ multiplex PCR was the method, and the copy in TCRdb shows in-frame clones only, minus some. The profile shows some 190,000 clones, 60% to 80% of them singletons. The sample consisted of PBMCs. Receptor source: a woman younger than 30 in good health and CMV-seronegative.

This clone was observed a single time. The chain employs TRBV18 and TRBJ1-3; 12 bases match TRBD1. The germline gives CDR1 KGHSH, CDR2 LQKENI. V was clipped by 5 bases and J by 2 bases; unmatched bases: 4. The CDR3 contains 16 residues. The CDR3 here is CASSKGQGATGNTIYF. The CDR3 DNA sequence: TGTGCCAGCTCAAAGGGACAGGGGGCTACTGGAAACACCATATATTTT.

This chain uses TRBV5-8 with TRBJ2-7; weak D call: TRBD1 (6 bases). Trimming left V 4 bases short and J 6 bases short, with 17 bases between. The CDR3 has 14 residues. Germline-derived CDR1 and CDR2 are SGHTS and YDEGEE. The CDR3 reads CASSVDSPGFEQYF. In DNA form, the CDR3 reads TGTGCCAGCAGCGTGGACAGTCCAGGGTTCGAGCAGTACTTC.

V and J are TRBV11-2 and TRBJ1-2; 7 bases match TRBD1. This CDR3 spans 14 amino acids. V shed 1 base, J shed 6 bases, and the junction held 5 bases outside the gene matches. Germline CDR1 SGHAT, CDR2 FQNNGV. The CDR3 loop reads CASSLGQGSDGYTF. In DNA, the CDR3 is TGTGCCAGCAGCTTAGGACAGGGCTCTGATGGCTACACCTTC.

This rearrangement joins TRBV10-3 to TRBJ1-6; 8 bases fit TRBD1. V was pared by 5 bases and J by 9 bases, with 6 bases of the junction left unmatched. Germline assignment: CDR1 ENHRY and CDR2 SYGVKD. The CDR3 has 14 residues. The CDR3 DNA follows: TGTGCCATCAGTAAGGACAGGGAGAGTTCACCCCTCCACTTT. Protein: CAISKDRESSPLHF.

V is TRBV6-5 and J is TRBJ2-7; D unclear. From germline, CDR1 is MNHEY and CDR2 SVGAGI. V was shortened by 6 bases and J by 2 bases, with 11 bases between the two germline ends. The CDR3 is 13 residues long. Here the CDR3 reads CASSLEGTYEQYF. The DNA for the CDR3 is TGTGCCAGCAGCCTAGAAGGAACCTACGAGCAGTACTTC.

This clone appeared a few times. The CDR3 reads CASSPGGGGKTYEQYF. CDR3 DNA sequence: TGCGCCAGCAGCCCAGGGGGCGGGGGTAAAACCTACGAGCAGTACTTC. The J gene is TRBJ2-7, the V gene TRBV4-3; perhaps TRBD1 as D (8 bases). The V gene's germline CDR1 is LGHNA and CDR2 YSLEER. V was clipped by 4 bases and J by 2 bases, with 18 bases between them. This CDR3 has 16 residues.

The chain links TRBV7-3 to TRBJ2-2; TRBD2 matches 12 bases. Germline V gene lookup returns CDR1 SGHTA and CDR2 FQGTGA. V shed 5 bases and J 2 bases; nucleotides not matched to a gene: 3. CDR3 length: 16 residues. CDR3 protein: CASSRTSGVNTGELFF. CDR3 nucleotide sequence: TGTGCCAGCAGCCGGACTAGCGGGGTTAACACCGGGGAGCTGTTTTTT. The full variable domain, with the rest looked up from reference TRBV7-3 and TRBJ2-2, is GAGVSQTPSNKVTEKGKYVELRCDPISGHTALYWYRQSLGQGPEFLIYFQGTGAADDSGLPNDRFFAVRPEGSVSTLKIQRTERGDSAVYLCASSRTSGVNTGELFFGEGSRLTVL.

The chain joins TRBV10-1 to TRBJ1-5, with D unresolved. Germline CDR1 WNHNN, CDR2 SYGVQD (reference sequence). The germline V and J ends were trimmed by 3 bases and 5 bases, with 8 bases remaining between them. The CDR3 runs 13 residues. The CDR3 here is CASSEWGDQPQHF. DNA of the CDR3: TGCGCCAGCAGTGAATGGGGAGATCAGCCCCAGCATTTT.

The chain combines TRBV5-6 with TRBJ1-2, with D possibly being TRBD1 (5 bases). Trimming cost V 5 bases and J 3 bases, with 17 bases left between them. Germline loops: CDR1 SGHDT, CDR2 YYEEEE. The CDR3 contains 15 residues. The CDR3 loop is CASRLAAGGDYGYTF. For the CDR3, the DNA is TGTGCCAGCAGGCTGGCAGCGGGGGGTGACTATGGCTACACCTTC.

This clone was seen more than once but under ten times. The gene calls are TRBV29-1 and TRBJ2-1, with D possibly being TRBD1 (5 bases). V gave up 5 bases and J gave up 0 bases, with 14 bases separating them. Per the germline V gene, CDR1 is SQVTM and CDR2 is ANQGSEA. This CDR3 is built from 15 residues. CDR3 nucleotide sequence: TGCAGCGTTCGACAGCACACCGACTCCTACAATGAGCAGTTCTTC. Protein product: CSVRQHTDSYNEQFF.